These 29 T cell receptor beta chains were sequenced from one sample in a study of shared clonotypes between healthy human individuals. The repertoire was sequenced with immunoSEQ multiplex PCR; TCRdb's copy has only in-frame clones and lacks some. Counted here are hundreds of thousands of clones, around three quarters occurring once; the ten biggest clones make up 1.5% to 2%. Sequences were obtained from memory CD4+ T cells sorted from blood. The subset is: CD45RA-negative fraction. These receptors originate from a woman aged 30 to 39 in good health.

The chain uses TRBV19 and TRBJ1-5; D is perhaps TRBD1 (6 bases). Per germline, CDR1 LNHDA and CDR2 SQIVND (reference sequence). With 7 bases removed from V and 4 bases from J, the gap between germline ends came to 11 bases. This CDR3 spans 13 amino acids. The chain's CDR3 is CASKVGQNQPQHF. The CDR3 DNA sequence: TGTGCCAGTAAGGTCGGACAGAATCAGCCCCAGCATTTT.

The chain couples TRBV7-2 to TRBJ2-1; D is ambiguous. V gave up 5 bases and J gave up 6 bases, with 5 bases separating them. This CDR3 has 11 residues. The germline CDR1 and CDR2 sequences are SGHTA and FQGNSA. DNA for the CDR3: TGTGCCAGCAGCAGTAGCAATGAGCAGTTCTTC. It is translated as CASSSSNEQFF.

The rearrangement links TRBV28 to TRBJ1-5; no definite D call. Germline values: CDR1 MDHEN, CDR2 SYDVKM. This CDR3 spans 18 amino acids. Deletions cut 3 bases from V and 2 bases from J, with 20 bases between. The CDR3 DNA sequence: TGTGCCAGCAGTTTTCCAAACTATGGAGGGTTGGGCAATCAGCCCCAGCATTTT. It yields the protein CASSFPNYGGLGNQPQHF.

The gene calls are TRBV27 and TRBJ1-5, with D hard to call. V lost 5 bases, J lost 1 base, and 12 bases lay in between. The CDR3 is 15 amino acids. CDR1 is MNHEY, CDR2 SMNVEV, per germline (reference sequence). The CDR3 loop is CASSPRVGSNQPQHF. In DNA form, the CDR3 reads TGTGCCAGCAGTCCCCGGGTAGGGAGCAATCAGCCCCAGCATTTT.

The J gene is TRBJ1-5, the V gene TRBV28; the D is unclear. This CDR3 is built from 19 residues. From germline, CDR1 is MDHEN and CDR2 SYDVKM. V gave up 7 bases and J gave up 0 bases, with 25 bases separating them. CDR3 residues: CASIAATGSPRYSNQPQHF. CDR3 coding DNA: TGTGCCAGCATCGCCGCGACCGGAAGTCCGCGATATAGCAATCAGCCCCAGCATTTT.

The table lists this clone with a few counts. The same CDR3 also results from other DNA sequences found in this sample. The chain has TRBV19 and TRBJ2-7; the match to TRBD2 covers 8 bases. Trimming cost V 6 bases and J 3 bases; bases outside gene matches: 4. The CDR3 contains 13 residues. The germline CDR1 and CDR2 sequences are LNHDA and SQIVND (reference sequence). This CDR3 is CASSRGTSYEQYF. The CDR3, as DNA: TGTGCCAGTAGCCGAGGGACTAGCTACGAGCAGTACTTC.

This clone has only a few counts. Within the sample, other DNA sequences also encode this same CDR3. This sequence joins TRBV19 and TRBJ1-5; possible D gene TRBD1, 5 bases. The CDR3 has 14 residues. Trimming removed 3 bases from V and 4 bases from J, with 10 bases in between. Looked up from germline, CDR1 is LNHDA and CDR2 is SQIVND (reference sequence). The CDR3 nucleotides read TGTGCCAGTAGTATTTCGGGGGGTAATCAGCCCCAGCATTTT. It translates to CASSISGGNQPQHF.

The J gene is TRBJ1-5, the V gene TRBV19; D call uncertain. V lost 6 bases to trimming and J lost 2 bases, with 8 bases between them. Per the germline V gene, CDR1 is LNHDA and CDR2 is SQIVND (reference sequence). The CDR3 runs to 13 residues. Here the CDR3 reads CASSRVGNQPQHF. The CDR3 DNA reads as TGTGCCAGTAGCCGAGTGGGCAATCAGCCCCAGCATTTT.

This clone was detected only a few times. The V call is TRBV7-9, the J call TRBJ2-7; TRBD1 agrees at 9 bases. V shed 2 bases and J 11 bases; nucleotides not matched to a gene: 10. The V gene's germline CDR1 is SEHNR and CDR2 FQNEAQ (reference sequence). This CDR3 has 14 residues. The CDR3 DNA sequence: TGTGCCAGCAGCTTAAGGGGGATCGACAGGGGGAAGTACTTC. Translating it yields CASSLRGIDRGKYF.

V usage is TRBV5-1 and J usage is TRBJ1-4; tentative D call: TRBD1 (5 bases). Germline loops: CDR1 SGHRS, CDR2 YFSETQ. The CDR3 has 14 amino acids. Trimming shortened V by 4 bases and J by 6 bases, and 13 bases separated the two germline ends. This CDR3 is CASSPAGVDEKLFF. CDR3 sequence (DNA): TGCGCCAGCAGCCCGGCGGGGGTGGATGAAAAACTGTTTTTT. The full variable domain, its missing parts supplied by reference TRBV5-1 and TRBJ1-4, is KAGVTQTPRYLIKTRGQQVTLSCSPISGHRSVSWYQQTPGQGLQFLFEYFSETQRNKGNFPGRFSGRQFSNSRSEMNVSTLELGDSALYLCASSPAGVDEKLFFGSGTQLSVL.

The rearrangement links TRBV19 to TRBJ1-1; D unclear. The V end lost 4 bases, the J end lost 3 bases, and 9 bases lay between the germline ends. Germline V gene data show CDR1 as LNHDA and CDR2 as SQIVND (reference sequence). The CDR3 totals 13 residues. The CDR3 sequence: CASSKTGYTEAFF. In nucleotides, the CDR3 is TGTGCCAGTAGTAAGACGGGATACACTGAAGCTTTCTTT.

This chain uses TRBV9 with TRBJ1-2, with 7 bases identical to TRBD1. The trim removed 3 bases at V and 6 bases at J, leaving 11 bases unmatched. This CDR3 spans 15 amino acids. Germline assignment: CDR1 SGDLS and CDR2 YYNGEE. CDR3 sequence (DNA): TGTGCCAGCAGCGCTCAACAGGGGATCCTAGATGGCTACACCTTC. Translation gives CASSAQQGILDGYTF.

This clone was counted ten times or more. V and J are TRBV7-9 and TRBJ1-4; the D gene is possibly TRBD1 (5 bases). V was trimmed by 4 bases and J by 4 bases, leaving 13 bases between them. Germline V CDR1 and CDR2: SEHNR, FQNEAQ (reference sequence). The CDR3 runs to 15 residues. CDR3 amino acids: CASSWGVGGNEKLFF. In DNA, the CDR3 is TGTGCCAGCAGCTGGGGGGTCGGAGGTAATGAAAAACTGTTTTTT.

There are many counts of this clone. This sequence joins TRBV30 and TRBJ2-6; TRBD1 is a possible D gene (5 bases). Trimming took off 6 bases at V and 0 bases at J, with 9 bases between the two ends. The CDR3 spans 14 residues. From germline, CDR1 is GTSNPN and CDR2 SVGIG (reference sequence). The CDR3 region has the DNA TGTGCCTGCAAAGGGGCCTCTGGGGCCAACGTCCTGACTTTC. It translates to CACKGASGANVLTF.

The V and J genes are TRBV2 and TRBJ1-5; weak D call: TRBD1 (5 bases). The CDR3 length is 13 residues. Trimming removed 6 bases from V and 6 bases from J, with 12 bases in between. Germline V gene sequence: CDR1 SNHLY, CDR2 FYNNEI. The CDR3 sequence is CASRGPGGQPQHF. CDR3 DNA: TGTGCCAGCAGGGGGCCCGGGGGTCAGCCCCAGCATTTT.

The DNA of the CDR3 is TGCGCCAGCAGCCCCGGGGCGGGAGGGCCGGACACCGGGGAGCTGTTTTTT. This gives the protein CASSPGAGGPDTGELFF. V gene TRBV5-1 combines with J gene TRBJ2-2; TRBD2 aligns across 9 bases. Trimming at V came to 4 bases and at J to 3 bases, leaving 10 bases not matched to a gene. Per the germline V gene, CDR1 is SGHRS and CDR2 is YFSETQ. The CDR3 covers 17 residues.

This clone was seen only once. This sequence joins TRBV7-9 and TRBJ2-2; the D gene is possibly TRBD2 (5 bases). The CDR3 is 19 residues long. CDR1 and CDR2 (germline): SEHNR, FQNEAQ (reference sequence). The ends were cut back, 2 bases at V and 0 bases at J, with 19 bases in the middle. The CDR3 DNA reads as TGTGCCAGCAGCTTAAGGTCGGGGTTCCAGACCGCGAACACCGGGGAGCTGTTTTTT. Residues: CASSLRSGFQTANTGELFF.

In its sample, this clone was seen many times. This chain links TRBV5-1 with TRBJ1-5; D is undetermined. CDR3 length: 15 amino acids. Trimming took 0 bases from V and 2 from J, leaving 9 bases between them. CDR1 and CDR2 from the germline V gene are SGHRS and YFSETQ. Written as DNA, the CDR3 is TGCGCCAGCAGCTTGGGGCTAAGTGGCAATCAGCCCCAGCATTTT. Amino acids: CASSLGLSGNQPQHF.

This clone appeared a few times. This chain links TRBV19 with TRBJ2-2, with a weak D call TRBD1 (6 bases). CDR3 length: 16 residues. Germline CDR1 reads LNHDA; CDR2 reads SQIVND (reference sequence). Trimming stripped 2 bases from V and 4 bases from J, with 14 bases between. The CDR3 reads CASSIQGGILTGELFF. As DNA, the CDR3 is TGTGCCAGTAGTATACAAGGGGGTATCCTCACCGGGGAGCTGTTTTTT.

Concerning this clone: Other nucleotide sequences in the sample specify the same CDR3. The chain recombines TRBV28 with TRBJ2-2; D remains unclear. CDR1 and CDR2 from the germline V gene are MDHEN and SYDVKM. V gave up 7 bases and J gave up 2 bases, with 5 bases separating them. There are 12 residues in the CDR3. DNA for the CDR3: TGTGCCAGCACCGAAAACACCGGGGAGCTGTTTTTT. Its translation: CASTENTGELFF.

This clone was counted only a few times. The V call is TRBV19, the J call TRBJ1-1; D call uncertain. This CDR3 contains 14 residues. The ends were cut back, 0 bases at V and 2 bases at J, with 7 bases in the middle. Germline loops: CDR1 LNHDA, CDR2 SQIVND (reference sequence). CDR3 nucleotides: TGTGCCAGTAGTATAGAGGGTGTCAACACTGAAGCTTTCTTT. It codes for CASSIEGVNTEAFF. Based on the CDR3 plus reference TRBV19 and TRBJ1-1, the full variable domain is DGGITQSPKYLFRKEGQNVTLSCEQNLNHDAMYWYRQDPGQGLRLIYYSQIVNDFQKGDIAEGYSVSREKKESFPLTVTSAQKNPTAFYLCASSIEGVNTEAFFGQGTRLTVV.

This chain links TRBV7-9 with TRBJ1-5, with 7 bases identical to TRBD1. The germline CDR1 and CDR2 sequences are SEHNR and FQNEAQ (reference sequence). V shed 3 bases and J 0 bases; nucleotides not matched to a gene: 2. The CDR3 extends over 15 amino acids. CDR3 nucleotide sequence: TGTGCCAGCAGCTTGGAGGGGGCTAGCAATCAGCCCCAGCATTTT. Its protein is CASSLEGASNQPQHF.

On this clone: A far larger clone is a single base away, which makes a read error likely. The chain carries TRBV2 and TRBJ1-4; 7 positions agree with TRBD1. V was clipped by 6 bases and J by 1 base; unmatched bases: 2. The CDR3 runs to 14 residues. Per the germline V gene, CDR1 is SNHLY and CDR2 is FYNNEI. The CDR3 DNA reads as TGTGCCAGCAGGGGGACAGTAACTAATGAAAAACTGTTTTTT. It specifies CASRGTVTNEKLFF.

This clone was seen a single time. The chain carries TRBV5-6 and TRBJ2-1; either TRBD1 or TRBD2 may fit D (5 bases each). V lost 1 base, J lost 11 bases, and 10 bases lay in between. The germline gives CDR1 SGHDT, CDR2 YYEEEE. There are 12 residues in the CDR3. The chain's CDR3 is CASSLWGGQQFF. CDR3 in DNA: TGTGCCAGCAGCTTGTGGGGCGGGCAGCAGTTCTTC.

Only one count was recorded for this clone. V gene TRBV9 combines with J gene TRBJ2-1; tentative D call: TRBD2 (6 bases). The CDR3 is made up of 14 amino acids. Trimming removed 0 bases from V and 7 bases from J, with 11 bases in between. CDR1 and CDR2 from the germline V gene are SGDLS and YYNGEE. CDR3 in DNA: TGTGCCAGCAGCGTAGCCGGGGGTGCGAATGAGCAGTTCTTC. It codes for CASSVAGGANEQFF.

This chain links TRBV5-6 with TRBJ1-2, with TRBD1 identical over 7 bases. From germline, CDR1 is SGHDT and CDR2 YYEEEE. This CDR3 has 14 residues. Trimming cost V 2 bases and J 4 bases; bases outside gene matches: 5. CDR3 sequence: CASSFRQGSYGYTF. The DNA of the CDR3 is TGTGCCAGCAGCTTTAGACAGGGAAGCTATGGCTACACCTTC.

The CDR3 loop reads CASTLRGAYNEQFF. The CDR3 DNA is TGTGCCAGCACTTTACGGGGGGCCTACAATGAGCAGTTCTTC. The chain combines TRBV2 with TRBJ2-1; 7 positions agree with TRBD2. CDR3 length: 14 residues. The V gene's germline CDR1 is SNHLY and CDR2 FYNNEI. Trimming took 7 bases from V and 2 from J; bases not matched to a gene: 5.

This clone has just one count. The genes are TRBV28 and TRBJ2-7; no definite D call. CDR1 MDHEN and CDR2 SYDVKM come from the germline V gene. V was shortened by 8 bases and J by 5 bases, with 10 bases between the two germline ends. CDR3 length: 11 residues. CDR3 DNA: TGTGCCAGCGGGCTTGTCCACGAGCAGTACTTC. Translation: CASGLVHEQYF.

Here the CDR3 DNA reads TGTGCCAGCAGCTTGATCGGACAGTCTATCTCTGGAAACACCATATATTTT. It translates to CASSLIGQSISGNTIYF. The chain is built from TRBV5-4 and TRBJ1-3; D might be TRBD1 (6 bases). This CDR3 is built from 17 residues. V lost 1 base and J 0 bases, leaving 14 bases between the germline ends. CDR1 and CDR2 (germline): SGHNT, YYREEE (reference sequence).